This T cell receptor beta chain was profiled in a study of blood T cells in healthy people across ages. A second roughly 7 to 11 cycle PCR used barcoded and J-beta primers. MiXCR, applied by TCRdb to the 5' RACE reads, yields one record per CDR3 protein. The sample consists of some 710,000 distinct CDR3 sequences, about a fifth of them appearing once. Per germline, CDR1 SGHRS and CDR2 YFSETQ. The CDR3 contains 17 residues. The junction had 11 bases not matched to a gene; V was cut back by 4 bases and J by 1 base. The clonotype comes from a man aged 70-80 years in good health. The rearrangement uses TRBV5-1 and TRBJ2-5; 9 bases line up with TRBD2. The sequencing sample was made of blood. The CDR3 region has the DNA TGCGCCAGCAGCGCGCTTCTAGCGGGGAGACGCCAAGAGACCCAGTACTTC. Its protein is CASSALLAGRRQETQYF.